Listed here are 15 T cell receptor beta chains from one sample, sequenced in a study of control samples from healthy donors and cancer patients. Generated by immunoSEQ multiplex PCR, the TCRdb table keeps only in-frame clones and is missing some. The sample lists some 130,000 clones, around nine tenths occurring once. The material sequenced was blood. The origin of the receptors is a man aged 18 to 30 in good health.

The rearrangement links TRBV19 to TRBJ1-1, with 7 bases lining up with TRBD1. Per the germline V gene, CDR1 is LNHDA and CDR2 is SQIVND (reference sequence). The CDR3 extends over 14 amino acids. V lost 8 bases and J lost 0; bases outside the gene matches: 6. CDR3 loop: CASANRGMNTEAFF. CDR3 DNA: TGTGCCAGTGCGAACAGGGGCATGAACACTGAAGCTTTCTTT.

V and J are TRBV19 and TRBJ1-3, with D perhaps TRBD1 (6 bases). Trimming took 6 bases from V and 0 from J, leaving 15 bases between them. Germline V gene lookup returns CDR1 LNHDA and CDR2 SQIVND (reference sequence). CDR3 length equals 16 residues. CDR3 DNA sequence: TGTGCCAGTAGACAGATCGGGACAATCTCTGGAAACACCATATATTTT. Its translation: CASRQIGTISGNTIYF.

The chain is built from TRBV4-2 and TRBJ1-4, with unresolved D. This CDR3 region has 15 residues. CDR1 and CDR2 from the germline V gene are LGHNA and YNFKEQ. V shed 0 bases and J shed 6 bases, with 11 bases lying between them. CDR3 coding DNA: TGTGCCAGCAGCCAAGAAAGCCAGGATTATGAAAAACTGTTTTTT. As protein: CASSQESQDYEKLFF.

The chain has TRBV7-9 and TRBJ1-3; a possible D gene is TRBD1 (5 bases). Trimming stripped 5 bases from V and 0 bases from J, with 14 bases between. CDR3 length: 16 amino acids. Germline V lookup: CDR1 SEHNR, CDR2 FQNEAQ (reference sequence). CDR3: CASSRTGALSGNTIYF. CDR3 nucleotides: TGTGCCAGCAGCCGTACAGGTGCTCTCTCTGGAAACACCATATATTTT.

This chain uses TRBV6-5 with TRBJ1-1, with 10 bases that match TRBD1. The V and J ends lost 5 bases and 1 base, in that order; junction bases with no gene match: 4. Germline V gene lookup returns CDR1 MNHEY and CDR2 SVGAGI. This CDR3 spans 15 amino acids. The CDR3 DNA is TGTGCCAGCAGTCTACGGACAGGGGGGAACACTGAAGCTTTCTTT. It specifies CASSLRTGGNTEAFF.

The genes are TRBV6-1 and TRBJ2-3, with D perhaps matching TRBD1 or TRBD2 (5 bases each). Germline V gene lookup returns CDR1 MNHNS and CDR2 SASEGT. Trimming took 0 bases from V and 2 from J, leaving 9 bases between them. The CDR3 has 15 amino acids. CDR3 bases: TGTGCCAGCAGTGAAGCGCGAGGGACCACAGATACGCAGTATTTT. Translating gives CASSEARGTTDTQYF.

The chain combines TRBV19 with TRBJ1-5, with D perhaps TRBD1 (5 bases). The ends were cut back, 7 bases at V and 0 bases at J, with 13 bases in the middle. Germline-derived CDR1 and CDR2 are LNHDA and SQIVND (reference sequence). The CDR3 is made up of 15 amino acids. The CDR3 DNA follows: TGTGCCAGTACTCGACAGCTTTATAGCAATCAGCCCCAGCATTTT. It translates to CASTRQLYSNQPQHF.

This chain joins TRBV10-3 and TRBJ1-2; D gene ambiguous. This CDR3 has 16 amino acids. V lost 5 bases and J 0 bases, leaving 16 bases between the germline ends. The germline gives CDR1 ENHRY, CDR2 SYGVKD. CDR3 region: CAISLRGWEANYGYTF. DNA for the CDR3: TGTGCCATCAGTCTCCGAGGTTGGGAAGCTAACTATGGCTACACCTTC.

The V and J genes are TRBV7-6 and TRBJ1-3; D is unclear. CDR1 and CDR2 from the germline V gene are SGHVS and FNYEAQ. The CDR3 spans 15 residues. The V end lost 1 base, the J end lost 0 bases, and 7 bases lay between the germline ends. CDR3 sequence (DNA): TGTGCCAGCAGCTTAGTGTCGGACTCTGGAAACACCATATATTTT. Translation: CASSLVSDSGNTIYF.

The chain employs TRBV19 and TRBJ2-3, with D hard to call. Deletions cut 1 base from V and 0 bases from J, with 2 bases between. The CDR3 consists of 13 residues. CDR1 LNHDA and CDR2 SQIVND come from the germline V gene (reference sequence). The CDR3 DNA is TGTGCCAGTAGTATAGCAAGCACAGATACGCAGTATTTT. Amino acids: CASSIASTDTQYF.

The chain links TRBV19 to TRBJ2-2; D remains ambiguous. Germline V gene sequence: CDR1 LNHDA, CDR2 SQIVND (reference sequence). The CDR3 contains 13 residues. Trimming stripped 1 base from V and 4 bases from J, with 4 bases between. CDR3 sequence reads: CASSIGLTGELFF. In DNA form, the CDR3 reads TGTGCCAGTAGTATAGGACTCACCGGGGAGCTGTTTTTT.

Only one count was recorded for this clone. CDR3 loop: CASSLSQGNNSPLHF. In DNA form, the CDR3 reads TGTGCCAGCAGTTTGAGTCAGGGGAATAATTCACCCCTCCACTTT. The chain couples TRBV27 to TRBJ1-6; D may be TRBD1 (6 bases). Deletions cut 3 bases from V and 5 bases from J, with 11 bases between. Germline CDR1 and CDR2: MNHEY and SMNVEV (reference sequence). The CDR3 length is 15 residues.

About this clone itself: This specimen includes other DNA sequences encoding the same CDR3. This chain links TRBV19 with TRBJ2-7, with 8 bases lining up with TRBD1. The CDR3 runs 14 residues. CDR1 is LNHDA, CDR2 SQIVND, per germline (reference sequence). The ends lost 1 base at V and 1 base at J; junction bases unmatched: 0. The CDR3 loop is CASSIGQGSYEQYF. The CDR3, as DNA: TGTGCCAGTAGTATAGGACAGGGGTCCTACGAGCAGTACTTC.

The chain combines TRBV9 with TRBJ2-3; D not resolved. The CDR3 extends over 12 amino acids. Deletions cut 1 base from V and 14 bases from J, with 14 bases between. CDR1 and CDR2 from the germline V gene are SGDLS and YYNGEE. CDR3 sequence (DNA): TGTGCCAGCAGCGTACATCTAGGCCCTTTGTATTTT. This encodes CASSVHLGPLYF.

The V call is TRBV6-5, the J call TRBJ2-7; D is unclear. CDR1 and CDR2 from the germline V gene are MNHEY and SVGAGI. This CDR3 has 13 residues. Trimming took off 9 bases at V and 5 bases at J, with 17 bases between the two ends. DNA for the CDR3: TGTGCCAGTTCGGCACCTTCGACAAACGAGCAGTACTTC. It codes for CASSAPSTNEQYF.